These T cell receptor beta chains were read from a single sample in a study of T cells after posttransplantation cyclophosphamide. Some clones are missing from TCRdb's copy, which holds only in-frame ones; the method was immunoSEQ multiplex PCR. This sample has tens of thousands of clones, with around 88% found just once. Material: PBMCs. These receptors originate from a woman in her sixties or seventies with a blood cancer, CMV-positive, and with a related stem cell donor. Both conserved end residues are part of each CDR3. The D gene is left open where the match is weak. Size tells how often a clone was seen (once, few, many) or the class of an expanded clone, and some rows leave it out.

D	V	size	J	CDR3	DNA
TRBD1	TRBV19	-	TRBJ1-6	CASSSPGTVTSPLHF	TGTGCCAGTAGTTCCCCCGGGACAGTCACCTCACCCCTCCACTTT
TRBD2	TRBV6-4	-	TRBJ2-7	CASSDRTSGFTYEQYF	TGTGCCAGCAGTGACCGGACTAGCGGGTTTACCTACGAGCAGTACTTC
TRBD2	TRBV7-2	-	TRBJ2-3	CASSLTIAGGPDTQYF	TGTGCCAGCAGCTTAACTATAGCGGGAGGGCCAGATACGCAGTATTTT
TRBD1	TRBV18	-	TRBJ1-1	CASSHGTGGSNTEAFF	TGTGCCAGCTCACACGGGACAGGGGGTTCGAACACTGAAGCTTTCTTT
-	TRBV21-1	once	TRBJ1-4	CASSKPTPATNEKLFF	TGTGCCAGCAGCAAACCGACACCCGCAACTAATGAAAAACTGTTTTTT
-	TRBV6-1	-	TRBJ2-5	CASTLNSGDQETQYF	TGTGCCAGCACCTTAAATTCAGGGGACCAAGAGACCCAGTACTTC
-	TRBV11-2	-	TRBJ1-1	CASSFSGRRGVNTEAFF	TGTGCCAGCAGCTTTTCCGGTAGACGCGGGGTGAACACTGAAGCTTTCTTT
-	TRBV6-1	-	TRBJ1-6	CASSEAWGGLSYNSPLHF	TGTGCCAGCAGTGAAGCGTGGGGAGGGTTATCCTATAATTCACCCCTCCACTTT
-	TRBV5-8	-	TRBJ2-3	CASRGLAADTQYF	TGTGCCAGCAGGGGTTTGGCGGCAGATACGCAGTATTTT
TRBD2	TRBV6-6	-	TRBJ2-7	CASSRPLAGVSEQYF	TGTGCCAGCAGCCGACCCCTAGCGGGAGTTAGCGAGCAGTACTTC
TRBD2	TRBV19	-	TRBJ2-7	CASSIGTSTYEQYF	TGTGCCAGTAGTATTGGGACTAGCACCTACGAGCAGTACTTC
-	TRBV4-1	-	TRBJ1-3	CASSQDPYRVGNTIYF	TGCGCCAGCAGCCAAGACCCTTACAGGGTGGGAAACACCATATATTTT
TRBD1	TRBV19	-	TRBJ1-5	CASSVQGWDQPQHF	TGTGCCAGTAGTGTACAGGGGTGGGATCAGCCCCAGCATTTT
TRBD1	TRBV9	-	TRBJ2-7	CASSGGTGRSYEQYF	TGTGCCAGCAGCGGCGGGACAGGACGCTCCTACGAGCAGTACTTC
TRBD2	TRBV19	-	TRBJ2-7	CASRGSGIGSPTEQYF	TGTGCCAGTAGGGGTAGCGGGATTGGCTCGCCCACCGAGCAGTACTTC
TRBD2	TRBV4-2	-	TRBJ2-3	CASSQDPSGRRGDTQYF	TGTGCCAGCAGCCAAGATCCAAGCGGGAGGAGAGGAGATACGCAGTATTTT
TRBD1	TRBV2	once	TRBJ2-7	CASKDRVNSYEQYF	TGTGCCAGCAAAGACAGGGTAAACTCCTACGAGCAGTACTTC
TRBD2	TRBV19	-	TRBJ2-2	CASSIRGLEVSGTGELFF	TGTGCCAGTAGTATTCGTGGACTAGAAGTTTCGGGCACCGGGGAGCTGTTTTTT
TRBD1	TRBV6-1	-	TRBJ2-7	CASSVRDRGSYEQYF	TGTGCCAGCAGTGTCCGGGACAGGGGTTCCTACGAGCAGTACTTC
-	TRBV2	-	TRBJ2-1	CASNSRLFNEQFF	TGTGCCAGCAACAGTCGGCTATTCAATGAGCAGTTCTTC
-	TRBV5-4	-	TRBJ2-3	CASSLKSGVAGTDTQYF	TGTGCCAGCAGCTTAAAGTCGGGGGTAGCGGGCACAGATACGCAGTATTTT
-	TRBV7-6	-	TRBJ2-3	CASSSGTSGTDTQYF	TGTGCCAGCAGCTCTGGGACATCCGGCACAGATACGCAGTATTTT
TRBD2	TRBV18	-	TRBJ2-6	CASSAGGGSGANVLTF	TGTGCCAGCTCAGCGGGCGGGGGCTCTGGGGCCAACGTCCTGACTTTC
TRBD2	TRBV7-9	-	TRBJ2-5	CASSLGGRAETQYF	TGTGCCAGCAGCTTAGGCGGGAGAGCCGAGACCCAGTACTTC
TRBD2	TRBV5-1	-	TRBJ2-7	CASSLALAGVTEQYF	TGCGCCAGCAGCTTGGCGCTAGCGGGAGTCACAGAGCAGTACTTC
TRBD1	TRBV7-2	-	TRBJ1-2	CASSLTGTGNYGYTF	TGTGCCAGCAGCTTAACCGGGACAGGCAACTATGGCTACACCTTC
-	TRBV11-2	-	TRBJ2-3	CASSSSPGDTQYF	TGTGCCAGCAGCTCCTCCCCAGGTGATACGCAGTATTTT
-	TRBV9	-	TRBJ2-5	CASSVGYSDYQETQYF	TGTGCCAGCAGCGTAGGGTATTCGGACTATCAAGAGACCCAGTACTTC
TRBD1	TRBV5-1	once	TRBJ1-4	CASSGGTGGEKLFF	TGCGCCAGCAGCGGGGGGACAGGGGGTGAAAAACTGTTTTTT
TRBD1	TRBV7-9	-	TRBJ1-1	CASSRDSSEAFF	TGTGCCAGCAGCAGGGACAGTAGTGAAGCTTTCTTT
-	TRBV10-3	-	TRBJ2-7	CASTGRRPYEQYF	TGTGCTTCTACCGGCAGGCGTCCCTACGAGCAGTACTTC
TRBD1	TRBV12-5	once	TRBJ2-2	CASGLGGQGSGELFF	TGTGCTAGTGGTTTGGGGGGACAGGGGTCCGGGGAGCTGTTTTTT
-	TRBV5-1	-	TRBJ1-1	CASSLIASDETEAFF	TGCGCCAGCAGCTTGATCGCGTCAGACGAGACAGAAGCTTTCTTT
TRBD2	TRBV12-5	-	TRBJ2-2	CASGLVQKAGGPGELFF	TGTGCTAGTGGTTTGGTACAGAAAGCGGGAGGGCCGGGGGAGCTGTTTTTT
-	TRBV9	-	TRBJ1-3	CASSPQVSGNTIYF	TGTGCCAGCAGCCCCCAGGTCTCTGGAAACACCATATATTTT
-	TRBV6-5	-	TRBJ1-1	CASSSPGEVTEAFF	TGTGCCAGCAGTTCCCCGGGGGAGGTCACTGAAGCTTTCTTT
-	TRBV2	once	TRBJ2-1	CASSFRGKALNEQFF	TGTGCCAGCAGTTTTCGGGGGAAGGCCCTAAATGAGCAGTTCTTC
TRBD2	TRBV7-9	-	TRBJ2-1	CASGAGVYNEQFF	TGTGCCAGCGGGGCGGGGGTCTACAATGAGCAGTTCTTC
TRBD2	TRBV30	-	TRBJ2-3	CAWSSGRLRSTDTQYF	TGTGCCTGGAGTAGCGGGAGACTCCGCAGCACAGATACGCAGTATTTT